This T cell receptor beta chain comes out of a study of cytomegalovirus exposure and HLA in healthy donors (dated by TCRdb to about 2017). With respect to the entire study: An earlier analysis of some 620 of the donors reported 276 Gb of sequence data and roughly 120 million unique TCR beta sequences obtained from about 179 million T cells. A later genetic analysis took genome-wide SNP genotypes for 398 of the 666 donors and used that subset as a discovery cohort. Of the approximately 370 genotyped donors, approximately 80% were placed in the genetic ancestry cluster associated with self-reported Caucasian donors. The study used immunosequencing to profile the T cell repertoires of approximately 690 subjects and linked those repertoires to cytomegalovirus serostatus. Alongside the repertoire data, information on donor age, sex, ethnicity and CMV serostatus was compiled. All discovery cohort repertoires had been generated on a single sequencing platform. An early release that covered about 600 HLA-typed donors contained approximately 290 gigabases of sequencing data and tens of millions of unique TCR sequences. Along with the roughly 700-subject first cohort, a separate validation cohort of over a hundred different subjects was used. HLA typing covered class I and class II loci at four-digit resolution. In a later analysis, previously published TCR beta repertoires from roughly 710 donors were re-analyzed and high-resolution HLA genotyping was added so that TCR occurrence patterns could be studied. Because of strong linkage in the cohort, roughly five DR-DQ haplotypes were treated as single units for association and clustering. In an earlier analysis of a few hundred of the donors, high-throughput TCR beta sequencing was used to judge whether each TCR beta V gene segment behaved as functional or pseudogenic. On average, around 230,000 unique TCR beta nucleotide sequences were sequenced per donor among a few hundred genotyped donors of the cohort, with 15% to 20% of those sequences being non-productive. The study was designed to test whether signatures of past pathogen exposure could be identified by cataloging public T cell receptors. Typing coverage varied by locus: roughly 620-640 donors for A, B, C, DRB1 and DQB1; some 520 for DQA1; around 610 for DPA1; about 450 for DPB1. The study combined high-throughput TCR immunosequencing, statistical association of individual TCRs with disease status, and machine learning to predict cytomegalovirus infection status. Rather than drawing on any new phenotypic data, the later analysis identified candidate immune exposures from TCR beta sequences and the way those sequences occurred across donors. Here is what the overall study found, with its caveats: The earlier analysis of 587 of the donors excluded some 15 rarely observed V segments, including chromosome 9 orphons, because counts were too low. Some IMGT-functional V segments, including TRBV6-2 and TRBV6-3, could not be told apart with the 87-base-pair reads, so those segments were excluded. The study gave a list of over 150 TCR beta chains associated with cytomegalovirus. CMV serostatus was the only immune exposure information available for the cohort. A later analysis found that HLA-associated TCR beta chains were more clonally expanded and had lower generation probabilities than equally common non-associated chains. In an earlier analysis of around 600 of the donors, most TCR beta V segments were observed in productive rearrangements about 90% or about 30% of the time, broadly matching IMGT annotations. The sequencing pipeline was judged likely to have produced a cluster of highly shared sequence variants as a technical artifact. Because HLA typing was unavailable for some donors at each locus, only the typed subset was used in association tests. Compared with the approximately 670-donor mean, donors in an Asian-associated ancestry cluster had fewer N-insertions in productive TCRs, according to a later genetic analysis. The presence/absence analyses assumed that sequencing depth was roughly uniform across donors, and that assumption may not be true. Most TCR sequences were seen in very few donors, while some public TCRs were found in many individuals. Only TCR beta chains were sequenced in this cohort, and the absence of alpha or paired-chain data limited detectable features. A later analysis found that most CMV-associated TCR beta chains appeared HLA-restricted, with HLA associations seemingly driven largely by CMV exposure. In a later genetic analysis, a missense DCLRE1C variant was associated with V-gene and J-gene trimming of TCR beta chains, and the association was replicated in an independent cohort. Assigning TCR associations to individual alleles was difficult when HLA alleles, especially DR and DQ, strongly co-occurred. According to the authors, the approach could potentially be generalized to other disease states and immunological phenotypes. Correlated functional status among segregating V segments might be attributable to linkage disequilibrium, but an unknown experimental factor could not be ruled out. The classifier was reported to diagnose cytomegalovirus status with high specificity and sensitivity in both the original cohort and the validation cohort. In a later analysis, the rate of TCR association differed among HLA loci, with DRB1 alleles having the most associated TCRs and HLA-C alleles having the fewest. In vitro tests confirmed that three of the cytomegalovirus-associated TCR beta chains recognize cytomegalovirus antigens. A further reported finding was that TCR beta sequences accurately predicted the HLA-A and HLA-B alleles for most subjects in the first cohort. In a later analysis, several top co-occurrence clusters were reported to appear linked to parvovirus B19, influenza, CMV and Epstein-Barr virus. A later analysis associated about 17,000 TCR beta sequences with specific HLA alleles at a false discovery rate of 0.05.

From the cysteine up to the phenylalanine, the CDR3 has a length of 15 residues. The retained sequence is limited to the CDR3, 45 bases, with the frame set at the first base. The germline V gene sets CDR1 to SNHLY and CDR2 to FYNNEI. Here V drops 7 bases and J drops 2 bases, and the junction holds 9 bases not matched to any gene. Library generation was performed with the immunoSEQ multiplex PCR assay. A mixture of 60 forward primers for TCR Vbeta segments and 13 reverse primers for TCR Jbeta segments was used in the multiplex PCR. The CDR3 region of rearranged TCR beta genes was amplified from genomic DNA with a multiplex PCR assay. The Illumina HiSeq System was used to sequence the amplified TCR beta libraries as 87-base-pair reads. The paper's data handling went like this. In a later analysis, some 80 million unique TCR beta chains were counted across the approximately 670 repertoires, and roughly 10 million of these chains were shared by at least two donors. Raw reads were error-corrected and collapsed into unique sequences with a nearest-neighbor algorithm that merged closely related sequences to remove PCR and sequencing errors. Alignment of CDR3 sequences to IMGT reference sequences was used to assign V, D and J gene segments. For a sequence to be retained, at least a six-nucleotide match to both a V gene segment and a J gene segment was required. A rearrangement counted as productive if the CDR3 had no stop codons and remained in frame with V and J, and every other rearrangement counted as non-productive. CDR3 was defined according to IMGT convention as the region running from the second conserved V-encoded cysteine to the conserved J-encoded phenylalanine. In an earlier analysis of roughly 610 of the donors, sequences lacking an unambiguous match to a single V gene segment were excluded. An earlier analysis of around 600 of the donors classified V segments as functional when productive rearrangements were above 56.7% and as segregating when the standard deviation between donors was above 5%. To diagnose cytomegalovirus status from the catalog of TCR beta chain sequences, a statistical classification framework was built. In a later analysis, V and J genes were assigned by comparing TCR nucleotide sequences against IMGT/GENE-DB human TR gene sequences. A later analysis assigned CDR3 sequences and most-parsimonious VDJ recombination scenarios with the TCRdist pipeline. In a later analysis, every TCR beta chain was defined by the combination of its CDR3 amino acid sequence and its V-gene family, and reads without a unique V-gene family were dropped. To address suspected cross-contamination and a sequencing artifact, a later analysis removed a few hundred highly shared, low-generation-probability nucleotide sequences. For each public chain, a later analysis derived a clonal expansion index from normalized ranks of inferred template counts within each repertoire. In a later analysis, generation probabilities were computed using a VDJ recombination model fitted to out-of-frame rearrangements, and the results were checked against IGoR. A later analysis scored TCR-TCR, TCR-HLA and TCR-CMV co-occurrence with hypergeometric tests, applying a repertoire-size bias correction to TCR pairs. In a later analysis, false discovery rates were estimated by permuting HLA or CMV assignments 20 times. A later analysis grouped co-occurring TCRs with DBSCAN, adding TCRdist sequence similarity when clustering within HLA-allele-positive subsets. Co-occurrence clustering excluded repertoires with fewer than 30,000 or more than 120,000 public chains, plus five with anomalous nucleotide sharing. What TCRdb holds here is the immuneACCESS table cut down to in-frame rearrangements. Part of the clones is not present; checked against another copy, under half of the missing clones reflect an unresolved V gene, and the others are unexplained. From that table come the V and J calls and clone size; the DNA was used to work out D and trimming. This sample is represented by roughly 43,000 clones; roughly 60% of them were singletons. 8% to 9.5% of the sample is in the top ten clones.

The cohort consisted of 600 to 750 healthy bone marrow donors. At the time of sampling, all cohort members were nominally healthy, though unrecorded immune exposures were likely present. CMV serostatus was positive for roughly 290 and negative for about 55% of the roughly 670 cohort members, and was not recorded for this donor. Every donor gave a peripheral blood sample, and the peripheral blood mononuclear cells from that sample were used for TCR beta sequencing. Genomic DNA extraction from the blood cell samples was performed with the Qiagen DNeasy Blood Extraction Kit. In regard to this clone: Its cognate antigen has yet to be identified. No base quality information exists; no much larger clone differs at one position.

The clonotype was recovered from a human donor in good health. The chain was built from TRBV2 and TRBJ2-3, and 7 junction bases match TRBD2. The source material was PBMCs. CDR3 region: CASTPRELPTDTQYF. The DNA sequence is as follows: TGTGCCAGCACCCCGCGGGAGTTACCCACAGATACGCAGTATTTT.